This paragraph reports one TCR beta chain. Its target is not known. PCR employed 60 Vbeta and 13 Jbeta primers. TCRdb's copy holds only in-frame clones and misses some; the assay was immunoSEQ multiplex PCR. The table records about 130,000 clones, more than 80% of them present only once. Germline CDR1 and CDR2: SGHNT and YYREEE (reference sequence). Losses at the gene ends were 0 bases for V and 4 bases for J; bases not matched to a gene: 14. There are 19 residues in the CDR3. The data belong to a study of cytomegalovirus exposure and HLA in healthy donors. Study findings and constraints: Highest at DRB1 and lowest at HLA-C, TCR association rates differed among HLA loci in a later analysis.

This TCR was sampled from a woman aged 40 to 49 in good health and CMV-seropositive. Sequencing was carried out using PBMCs. This rearrangement joins TRBV5-4 to TRBJ2-3; the match to TRBD2 covers 10 bases. CDR3 sequence reads: CASSLGFGEAGGPSDTQYF. CDR3 coding DNA: TGTGCCAGCAGCTTGGGCTTTGGGGAAGCGGGAGGGCCGTCAGATACGCAGTATTTT.